This T cell receptor beta chain derives from a study of cytomegalovirus exposure and HLA in healthy donors. A few counts support this clone. What it recognizes is unknown. Primers included in the PCR were 60 Vbeta and 13 Jbeta primers. TCRdb keeps only in-frame clones here, not all; method: immunoSEQ multiplex PCR. The table records about 140,000 clones, under 90% of them present only once. This CDR3 has 15 amino acids. The ends were cut back, 4 bases at V and 10 bases at J, with 18 bases in the middle. Germline CDR1 reads SGDLS; CDR2 reads YYNGEE. Whole-study results and caveats: Researchers reportedly found TCR beta sequences accurately predicted most subjects' HLA-A and HLA-B alleles. TRBV6-2, TRBV6-3 and other indistinguishable V segments were excluded.

This sequence joins TRBV9 and TRBJ1-6, with D uncertain. This TCR was recovered from a man aged 40-55 years in good health and CMV-seronegative. Sequenced material: PBMCs. In DNA form, the CDR3 reads TGTGCCAGCAGCAGGCGGGGTCCCGAAGGCTCACCCCTCCACTTT. It encodes CASSRRGPEGSPLHF.